Shown below are 15 T cell receptor beta chains from a single sample sequenced in a study of blood T cell repertoires in COVID-19. Here immunoSEQ multiplex PCR was the method, and the copy in TCRdb shows in-frame clones only, minus some. Of 95,000 to 150,000 clones in the sample, just under 80% were seen once. Sequenced material: peripheral blood. These receptors all come from a human donor in a cohort sampled during active COVID-19.

The chain combines TRBV30 with TRBJ2-5; 7 bases agree with TRBD1. This CDR3 is built from 14 residues. Germline CDR1 and CDR2: GTSNPN and SVGIG (reference sequence). J lost 5 bases, V lost 2 bases, and 8 bases had no gene match. The CDR3 sequence: CAWSINRGTETQYF. The CDR3, as DNA: TGTGCCTGGAGTATCAACAGGGGTACGGAGACCCAGTACTTC.

The rearrangement uses TRBV19 and TRBJ1-5; D unclear. Germline V gene sequence: CDR1 LNHDA, CDR2 SQIVND (reference sequence). CDR3 length: 14 amino acids. V lost 5 bases to trimming and J lost 8 bases, with 16 bases between them. This chain's CDR3 is CASSSRPREEPQHF. CDR3 bases: TGTGCCAGTAGTTCCCGACCCCGGGAGGAGCCCCAGCATTTT.

The J gene is TRBJ2-1, the V gene TRBV7-3; 8 bases agree with TRBD1. Germline V CDR1 and CDR2: SGHTA, FQGTGA. This CDR3 spans 17 amino acids. The J segment lost 5 bases and the V segment lost 4 bases, leaving 13 bases of the junction unmatched. CDR3 sequence: CASSSPTGTGFNNEQFF. CDR3 DNA sequence: TGTGCCAGCAGCTCACCTACCGGGACAGGCTTTAACAATGAGCAGTTCTTC.

This chain links TRBV2 with TRBJ2-1; tentative D call: TRBD2 (6 bases). The ends were cut back, 2 bases at V and 15 bases at J, with 11 bases in the middle. There are 11 residues in the CDR3. Germline V gene lookup returns CDR1 SNHLY and CDR2 FYNNEI. CDR3 loop: CASSESGELFF. CDR3 sequence (DNA): TGTGCCAGCAGTGAATCGGGGGAATTGTTCTTC.

The V gene is TRBV18, the J gene TRBJ1-1, with 8 nucleotides matching TRBD1. This CDR3 spans 15 amino acids. CDR1 is KGHSH, CDR2 LQKENI, per germline. V was pared by 1 base and J by 4 bases, with 5 bases of the junction left unmatched. CDR3 bases: TGTGCCAGCTCACCACTCATAACAGGGGGCACTGAAGCTTTCTTT. The encoded protein is CASSPLITGGTEAFF.

V and J are TRBV6-5 and TRBJ2-7; 7 bases agree with TRBD1. The germline V gene has CDR1 MNHEY and CDR2 SVGAGI. Unmatched junction bases numbered 5, after V lost 6 bases and J lost 3 bases. The CDR3 is 13 amino acids. The CDR3 loop reads CASRPGQNYEQYF. CDR3 sequence (DNA): TGTGCCAGCAGGCCGGGACAGAACTACGAGCAGTACTTC.

The chain is built from TRBV6-5 and TRBJ2-3, with 9 nucleotides matching TRBD2. Trimming at V came to 2 bases and at J to 4 bases, leaving 7 bases not matched to a gene. Germline lookup yields CDR1 MNHEY and CDR2 SVGAGI. This CDR3 has 16 amino acids. The CDR3, as DNA: TGTGCCAGCAGTTACGGGGGCGGGGGGGCCCCAGATACGCAGTATTTT. Translation gives CASSYGGGGAPDTQYF.

The chain is built from TRBV29-1 and TRBJ2-7, with D possibly matching TRBD2 (5 bases). Germline V CDR1 and CDR2: SQVTM, ANQGSEA. This CDR3 contains 12 residues. V lost 6 bases, J lost 4 bases, and 13 bases lay in between. CDR3 bases: TGCAGCGTCCTGGCCGAGGGTTACGAGCAGTACTTC. Protein: CSVLAEGYEQYF.

The sample holds one count of this clone. The chain combines TRBV7-9 with TRBJ2-5; D is undetermined. Germline CDR1 SEHNR, CDR2 FQNEAQ (reference sequence). The CDR3 loop spans 13 amino acids. V was trimmed by 1 base and J by 3 bases, leaving 6 bases between them. The CDR3 DNA is TGTGCCAGCAGCTTAGTTGCGGAAGAGACCCAGTACTTC. Its translation is CASSLVAEETQYF.

The V gene is TRBV11-3, the J gene TRBJ2-5; a weak D match, TRBD2 (6 bases). Per the germline V gene, CDR1 is SGHNT and CDR2 is YENEEA. CDR3 length equals 16 residues. V was cut by 3 bases and J by 4 bases, with 18 bases left in between. The CDR3 loop is CASSFGATKEGETQYF. CDR3 in DNA: TGTGCCAGCAGCTTCGGGGCCACTAAGGAGGGAGAGACCCAGTACTTC. Complete variable domain (other parts from reference TRBV11-3 and TRBJ2-5): EAGVVQSPRYKIIEKKQPVAFWCNPISGHNTLYWYLQNLGQGPELLIRYENEEAVDDSQLPKDRFSAERLKGVDSTLKIQPAELGDSAVYLCASSFGATKEGETQYFGPGTRLLVL.

The chain is built from TRBV18 and TRBJ1-1; possibly TRBD1 for D (6 bases). The V end lost 6 bases, the J end lost 10 bases, and 21 bases lay between the germline ends. The CDR3 spans 14 residues. Germline V gene data show CDR1 as KGHSH and CDR2 as LQKENI. The CDR3 spells CASSQRGTALGAFF. CDR3 bases: TGTGCCAGCTCCCAAAGGGGGACCGCTCTTGGAGCTTTCTTT.

This clone was counted a single time. CDR3 in DNA: TGTGCCAGCAGTTTAAACAGGGGGAATGGCTACACCTTC. It encodes CASSLNRGNGYTF. The chain employs TRBV28 and TRBJ1-2, with 8 positions matching TRBD1. CDR3 size: 13 residues. V dropped 2 bases and J dropped 6; count of bases not matched to a gene: 2. CDR1 MDHEN and CDR2 SYDVKM come from the germline V gene.

This rearrangement joins TRBV28 to TRBJ1-5; 10 positions match TRBD1. The CDR3 sequence is 13 residues long. J gave up 5 bases and V 6 bases, and 1 base lay outside the gene matches. Germline V gene sequence: CDR1 MDHEN, CDR2 SYDVKM. The CDR3 nucleotides are TGTGCCAGCAGAGGGACAGGGGATCAGCCCCAGCATTTT. It encodes CASRGTGDQPQHF.

The genes are TRBV28 and TRBJ1-2, with a tentative D call TRBD1 (5 bases). This CDR3 region has 15 residues. V dropped 2 bases and J dropped 5 bases, with 15 bases sitting between them. Germline V CDR1 and CDR2: MDHEN, SYDVKM. DNA for the CDR3: TGTGCCAGCAGTTTACAGGGTACCCCCCTGTATGGCTACACCTTC. It specifies CASSLQGTPLYGYTF.

On this clone itself: At one end, the junction sequence differs from germline, possibly due to a read error. The chain links TRBV19 to TRBJ1-2; D remains unclear. The CDR3 runs 11 residues. Per germline, CDR1 LNHDA and CDR2 SQIVND (reference sequence). CDR3 residues: CAGATNYGYTF. The CDR3 nucleotides are TGTGCCGGCGCAACTAATTATGGCTACACCTTC.